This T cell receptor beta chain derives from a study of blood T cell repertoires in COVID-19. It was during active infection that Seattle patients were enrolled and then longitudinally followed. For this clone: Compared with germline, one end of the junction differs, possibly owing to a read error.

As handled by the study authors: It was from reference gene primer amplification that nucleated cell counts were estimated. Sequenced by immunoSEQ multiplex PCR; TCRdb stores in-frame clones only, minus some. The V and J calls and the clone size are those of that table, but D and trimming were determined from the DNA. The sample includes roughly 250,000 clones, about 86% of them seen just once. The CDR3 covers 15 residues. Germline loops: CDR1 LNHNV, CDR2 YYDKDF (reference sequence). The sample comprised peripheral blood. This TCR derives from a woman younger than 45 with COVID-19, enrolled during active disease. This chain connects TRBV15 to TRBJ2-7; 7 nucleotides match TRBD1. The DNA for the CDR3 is TGTACCACCAGCAGAGGTCCGGGACAGATCCACGAGCAGTACTTC. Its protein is CTTSRGPGQIHEQYF.